One and the same sample provided the 7 T cell receptor beta chains below, sequenced in a study of ipilimumab plus nivolumab after autologous stem cell transplantation. The data were produced by immunoSEQ multiplex PCR, yet TCRdb's version contains in-frame clones alone and is incomplete. The sample yields fewer than 95,000 clones, about 83% seen once. Sequencing used PBMCs, obtained in a trial of ipilimumab plus nivolumab as post-transplant consolidation. The receptors here all came from a male donor with diffuse large B-cell lymphoma.

This chain uses TRBV4-2 with TRBJ2-5; tentatively, D is TRBD2 (5 bases). CDR1 and CDR2 (germline): LGHNA, YNFKEQ. The V end lost 0 bases, the J end lost 13 bases, and 15 bases lay between the germline ends. The CDR3 runs 13 residues. CDR3 nucleotides: TGTGCCAGCAGCCAAGACGGGGATCCGACGTTGTACTTC. Translated: CASSQDGDPTLYF.

The genes are TRBV2 and TRBJ2-1; 7 bases are shared with TRBD1. The CDR3 runs to 15 residues. V shed 6 bases, J shed 5 bases, and the junction held 10 bases outside the gene matches. From germline, CDR1 is SNHLY and CDR2 FYNNEI. CDR3 region: CASRRREGQNNEQFF. DNA of the CDR3: TGTGCCAGCAGGAGGCGAGAGGGACAGAACAATGAGCAGTTCTTC. The full variable domain, its missing parts supplied by reference TRBV2 and TRBJ2-1, is EPEVTQTPSHQVTQMGQEVILRCVPISNHLYFYWYRQILGQKVEFLVSFYNNEISEKSEIFDDQFSVERPDGSNFTLKIRSTKLEDSAMYFCASRRREGQNNEQFFGPGTRLTVL.

The chain employs TRBV7-6 and TRBJ2-3; D gene uncertain. Per germline, CDR1 SGHVS and CDR2 FNYEAQ. This CDR3 region has 12 residues. Between the trimmed V and J ends, which lost 2 bases and 12 bases, there was a span of 12 bases. Here the CDR3 DNA reads TGTGCCAGCAGCTTATTTGAAGAAACTCAGTATTTT. It translates to CASSLFEETQYF.

The chain couples TRBV15 to TRBJ2-6; the D gene is possibly TRBD2 (6 bases). This CDR3 region has 19 residues. V lost 4 bases to trimming and J lost 2 bases, with 21 bases between them. The V gene's germline CDR1 is LNHNV and CDR2 YYDKDF (reference sequence). In nucleotides, the CDR3 is TGTGCCACCAGCAACCCTCCACTGGGACTCTCTACTGGGGCCAACGTCCTGACTTTC. It codes for CATSNPPLGLSTGANVLTF.

The chain's CDR3 is CASSSRTTDTQYF. In nucleotides, the CDR3 is TGTGCCAGCAGCTCCCGGACTACAGATACGCAGTATTTT. V gene TRBV5-4 combines with J gene TRBJ2-3; possibly TRBD2 for D (5 bases). The CDR3 extends over 13 amino acids. Germline-derived CDR1 and CDR2 are SGHNT and YYREEE (reference sequence). V was cut by 3 bases and J by 3 bases, with 8 bases left in between.

This chain joins TRBV27 and TRBJ1-2, with D hard to call. Germline V gene sequence: CDR1 MNHEY, CDR2 SMNVEV (reference sequence). Trimming stripped 6 bases from V and 4 bases from J, with 15 bases between. This CDR3 region has 14 residues. CDR3 sequence reads: CASRASSRGYGYTF. Written as DNA, the CDR3 is TGTGCCAGCAGAGCCTCGTCACGGGGCTATGGCTACACCTTC.

The V and J genes are TRBV7-2 and TRBJ2-5, with TRBD2 matching 12 bases. In germline, CDR1 is SGHTA, CDR2 FQGNSA. The length of the CDR3 is 17 residues. V gave up 5 bases and J gave up 2 bases; unmatched junction bases: 9. This CDR3 is CASSPSSGGALQETQYF. In nucleotides, the CDR3 is TGTGCCAGCAGCCCTTCTAGCGGGGGGGCGTTACAAGAGACCCAGTACTTC.